The present entry profiles one T cell receptor (beta chain) with its context. The data originate from a study of blood T cell repertoires in COVID-19. Using immunoSEQ multiplex PCR, the repertoire was profiled, and TCRdb retains in-frame clones only, with some absent. The sample yields 310,000 or so clones, roughly nine tenths seen once. V was clipped by 2 bases and J by 4 bases, with 11 bases between them. Germline-derived CDR1 and CDR2 are MNHEY and SVGAGI. The CDR3 covers 14 residues. Two negative PCRs, clearance, or symptom resolution had been documented for recovered Cohort 3 donors. This clonotype was sampled from a woman younger than 45 who had recovered from COVID-19. The rearrangement links TRBV6-5 to TRBJ1-2; D unresolved. The sequenced material came from PBMCs or T cells enriched from blood (not recorded which). The CDR3 protein is CASSYRGLGYGYTF. The CDR3 DNA follows: TGTGCCAGCAGTTACCGGGGTTTGGGCTATGGCTACACCTTC.